This T cell receptor beta chain originates from a study of blood T cell repertoires in COVID-19. Across the whole study: The study drew acute and convalescent COVID-19 samples from the United States, Italy and Spain. Sources were T cells, B-cell-depleted T cells, or PBMCs; the material itself was cDNA or gDNA.

Assay: immunoSEQ multiplex PCR; the TCRdb copy retains only in-frame clones and omits some. This sample has approximately 360,000 clones, with 90% found just once. Losses at the gene ends were 3 bases for V and 6 bases for J; bases not matched to a gene: 16. Germline V gene data show CDR1 as SEHNR and CDR2 as FQNEAQ (reference sequence). This CDR3 contains 18 residues. The clonotype comes from a man between 18 and 35 years old with active or convalescent COVID-19. The chain recombines TRBV7-9 with TRBJ2-3, with TRBD2 matching over 9 bases. Specimen: peripheral blood. The CDR3, as DNA: TGTGCCAGCAGCTTTGAGGCTATGGGCGGGAGGGCCTTGGATACGCAGTATTTT. Amino acids: CASSFEAMGGRALDTQYF.